This entry lists 10 T cell receptor beta chains sequenced from one sample in a study of Tregs in tolerant kidney transplant recipients. The repertoire was sequenced with immunoSEQ multiplex PCR; TCRdb's copy has only in-frame clones and lacks some. The sample has 75,000 to 85,000 clones, around 93% seen once; the top ten hold 0.34%. The starting material was Tregs from blood, obtained before the transplant. The source is a human donor who received a combined kidney and bone marrow transplant.

The chain is built from TRBV29-1 and TRBJ2-5; D not resolved. Trimming cost V 5 bases and J 5 bases, with 12 bases left between them. This CDR3 has 12 amino acids. Per the germline V gene, CDR1 is SQVTM and CDR2 is ANQGSEA. The CDR3 DNA reads as TGCAGCGTTCGGGTTTTGTGGGAGACCCAGTACTTC. This codes for CSVRVLWETQYF.

The rearrangement joins TRBV19 to TRBJ2-2; D ambiguous. V was trimmed by 7 bases and J by 1 base, leaving 19 bases between them. This CDR3 comprises 17 residues. CDR1 is LNHDA, CDR2 SQIVND, per germline (reference sequence). The CDR3 loop reads CASTFYPRRVNTGELFF. The CDR3 DNA sequence: TGTGCCAGTACCTTCTACCCGCGGAGAGTGAACACCGGGGAGCTGTTTTTT.

The chain uses TRBV7-3 and TRBJ2-7; the D gene is possibly TRBD1 (5 bases). Germline-derived CDR1 and CDR2 are SGHTA and FQGTGA. The germline V and J ends were trimmed by 1 base and 2 bases, with 12 bases remaining between them. The CDR3 spans 15 residues. The DNA of the CDR3 is TGTGCCAGCAGCTTAAGCCCTACAGGAACCTACGAGCAGTACTTC. Encoded protein: CASSLSPTGTYEQYF.

This chain uses TRBV6-5 with TRBJ2-2; D is unresolved. The CDR3 extends over 13 amino acids. Per germline, CDR1 MNHEY and CDR2 SVGAGI. Trimming removed 8 bases at V and 5 bases at J, with 12 bases between. CDR3 sequence reads: CASRVGFTGELFF. The CDR3, as DNA: TGTGCCAGCCGGGTGGGGTTTACCGGGGAGCTGTTTTTT.

The genes are TRBV5-1 and TRBJ1-1, with D hard to call. The CDR3 runs to 14 residues. V lost 3 bases to trimming and J lost 5 bases, with 14 bases between them. The germline CDR1 and CDR2 sequences are SGHRS and YFSETQ. CDR3 loop: CASSSGSGRTEAFF. CDR3 in DNA: TGCGCCAGCAGCTCGGGATCGGGTAGAACTGAAGCTTTCTTT.

This clone was counted between two and nine times. The chain uses TRBV7-8 and TRBJ2-1; TRBD2 matches 7 bases. V was clipped by 7 bases and J by 6 bases; unmatched bases: 18. The CDR3 is made up of 17 amino acids. The germline gives CDR1 SGHVS, CDR2 FQNEAQ. The CDR3 here is CASTREWQWEGRNEQFF. The CDR3 nucleotides are TGTGCCAGCACCCGGGAGTGGCAATGGGAGGGCCGCAATGAGCAGTTCTTC.

The J gene is TRBJ1-1, the V gene TRBV6-5; 9 bases agree with TRBD1. Germline values: CDR1 MNHEY, CDR2 SVGAGI. Trimming removed 3 bases from V and 6 bases from J; junction bases left unmatched: 11. The CDR3 spans 16 residues. The CDR3 sequence: CASSYRSTGGNAEAFF. CDR3 coding DNA: TGTGCCAGCAGTTATCGATCGACAGGGGGGAATGCTGAAGCTTTCTTT.

The J gene is TRBJ2-7, the V gene TRBV28; D is ambiguous. Trimming shortened V by 5 bases and J by 3 bases, and 14 bases separated the two germline ends. Looked up from germline, CDR1 is MDHEN and CDR2 is SYDVKM. CDR3 length: 14 amino acids. CDR3 sequence reads: CASSPHRYNYEQYF. CDR3 DNA: TGTGCCAGCAGTCCACACCGGTACAACTACGAGCAGTACTTC.

The V and J genes are TRBV6-5 and TRBJ2-3; no clear D. This CDR3 is built from 13 residues. Germline V lookup: CDR1 MNHEY, CDR2 SVGAGI. V was trimmed by 0 bases and J by 1 base, leaving 2 bases between them. This CDR3 is CASSYSGTDTQYF. CDR3 coding DNA: TGTGCCAGCAGTTACTCGGGCACAGATACGCAGTATTTT.

The rearrangement links TRBV7-6 to TRBJ2-2; D is unclear. The CDR3 extends over 19 amino acids. V was trimmed by 5 bases and J by 3 bases, leaving 25 bases between them. Germline V gene data show CDR1 as SGHVS and CDR2 as FNYEAQ. The CDR3, as DNA: TGTGCCAGCAGCCCAGAACGCGGTTTGGGTCAGCTCTACACCGGGGAGCTGTTTTTT. This codes for CASSPERGLGQLYTGELFF.